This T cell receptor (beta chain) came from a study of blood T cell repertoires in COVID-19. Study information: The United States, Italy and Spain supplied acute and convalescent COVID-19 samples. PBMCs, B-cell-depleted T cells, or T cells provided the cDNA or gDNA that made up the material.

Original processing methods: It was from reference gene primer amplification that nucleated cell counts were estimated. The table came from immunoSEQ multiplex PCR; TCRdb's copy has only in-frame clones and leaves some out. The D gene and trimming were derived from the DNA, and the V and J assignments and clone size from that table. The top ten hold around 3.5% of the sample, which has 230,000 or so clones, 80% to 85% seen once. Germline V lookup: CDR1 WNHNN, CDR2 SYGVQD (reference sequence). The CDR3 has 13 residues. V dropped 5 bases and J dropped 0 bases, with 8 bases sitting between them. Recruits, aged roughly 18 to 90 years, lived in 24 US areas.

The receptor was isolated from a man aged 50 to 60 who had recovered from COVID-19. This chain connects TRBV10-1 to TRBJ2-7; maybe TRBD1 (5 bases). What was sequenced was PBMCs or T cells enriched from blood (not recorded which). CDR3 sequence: CASSFDSSYEQYF. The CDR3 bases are TGCGCCAGCAGTTTCGACAGCTCCTACGAGCAGTACTTC.